Below, 10 T cell receptor beta chains from the same sample are listed, as sequenced in a study of blood T cell repertoires in COVID-19. Using immunoSEQ multiplex PCR, the repertoire was profiled, and TCRdb retains in-frame clones only, with some absent. The data show some 80,000 clones, around 81% seen once. Sequences were obtained from peripheral blood. Source of these receptors: a human donor in a cohort sampled during active COVID-19.

The table lists this clone with a few counts. This chain joins TRBV6-4 and TRBJ2-2; D possibly corresponds to TRBD1 (5 bases). Trimming took 3 bases from V and 3 from J, leaving 5 bases between them. Per germline, CDR1 MRHNA and CDR2 SNTAGT. The CDR3 extends over 13 amino acids. CDR3 sequence: CASSEGDTGELFF. Here the CDR3 DNA reads TGTGCCAGCAGTGAAGGGGACACCGGGGAGCTGTTTTTT.

This chain uses TRBV30 with TRBJ1-1; D unclear. CDR1 GTSNPN and CDR2 SVGIG come from the germline V gene (reference sequence). Trimming shortened V by 2 bases and J by 0 bases, and 7 bases separated the two germline ends. The CDR3 covers 13 residues. CDR3 nucleotide sequence: TGTGCCTGGAGTATACACCTGAACACTGAAGCTTTCTTT. Translation gives CAWSIHLNTEAFF.

This sequence joins TRBV9 and TRBJ2-2, with 8 bases that match TRBD2. CDR3 length: 15 residues. Unmatched junction bases numbered 6, after V lost 4 bases and J lost 4 bases. Germline V CDR1 and CDR2: SGDLS, YYNGEE. CDR3 in DNA: TGTGCCAGCAGCTCAAGCGGGAGTGGCACCGGGGAGCTGTTTTTT. It translates to CASSSSGSGTGELFF.

This clone has just a few counts. The V call is TRBV28, the J call TRBJ2-1; D is unresolved. V was cut by 4 bases and J by 8 bases, with 9 bases left in between. The germline V gene encodes CDR1 MDHEN and CDR2 SYDVKM. This CDR3 comprises 12 residues. CDR3 DNA sequence: TGTGCCAGCAGTTCAAAGAGGTATGAGCAGTTCTTC. It is translated as CASSSKRYEQFF.

This clone was observed once. The chain joins TRBV6-1 to TRBJ1-2; no definite D call. This CDR3 region has 11 residues. Germline CDR1 MNHNS, CDR2 SASEGT. The V end was cut by 3 bases, the J end by 7 bases, with 6 bases between. The chain's CDR3 is CASSEDSGYTF. The CDR3 DNA reads TGTGCCAGCAGTGAGGACTCTGGCTACACCTTC.

J is TRBJ1-6 and V is TRBV11-2; 10 nucleotides agree with TRBD1. The ends lost 1 base at V and 9 bases at J; junction bases unmatched: 6. This CDR3 is built from 16 residues. Germline V gene data show CDR1 as SGHAT and CDR2 as FQNNGV. DNA for the CDR3: TGTGCCAGCAGCTTAGGGTACGGACAGGGGGGTTCACCCCTCCACTTT. Amino acid sequence: CASSLGYGQGGSPLHF.

This clone showed up just once. This rearrangement joins TRBV18 to TRBJ1-3; D might be TRBD1 (5 bases). The CDR3 consists of 16 residues. Germline assignment: CDR1 KGHSH and CDR2 LQKENI. V lost 0 bases and J 2 bases, leaving 11 bases between the germline ends. The CDR3 DNA reads as TGTGCCAGCTCACCACCAGGGGTTTTCACTGGAAACACCATATATTTT. Translated, it gives CASSPPGVFTGNTIYF.

The count of this clone is one. V is TRBV25-1 and J is TRBJ1-2, with D uncertain. The CDR3 spans 14 residues. Trimming took off 7 bases at V and 0 bases at J, with 12 bases between the two ends. CDR1 is MGHDK, CDR2 SYGVNS, per germline. CDR3 bases: TGTGCCAGCACGATGAGCTCCTCTAACTATGGCTACACCTTC. Its translation is CASTMSSSNYGYTF.

The sample holds a few counts of this clone. The V and J genes are TRBV4-1 and TRBJ2-2; no definite D call. Deletions cut 4 bases from V and 7 bases from J, with 7 bases between. The CDR3 extends over 12 amino acids. The germline V gene encodes CDR1 MGHRA and CDR2 YSYEKL. CDR3 DNA sequence: TGCGCCAGCAGCCCCGCGAACGGGGAGCTGTTTTTT. Its protein product is CASSPANGELFF.

This chain joins TRBV2 and TRBJ1-2, with D unclear. V shed 1 base and J shed 2 bases, with 14 bases lying between them. Germline V CDR1 and CDR2: SNHLY, FYNNEI. This CDR3 contains 16 residues. CDR3: CASSEGGYYDNYGYTF. The DNA of the CDR3 is TGTGCCAGCAGTGAAGGCGGCTACTATGACAACTATGGCTACACCTTC.